This T cell receptor (beta chain) was recorded in a study of T-cell reconstitution after alpha-beta-depleted transplantation in children. The study, taken as a whole, reports: The study reportedly traced alpha-beta T cells about two months after transplant to several hundred expanded graft clones. One year post-transplant, T-cell counts and diversity were largely derived from T cells produced anew. Some patients' high day-60 TCRbeta diversity was attributed to recipient cells surviving conditioning.

This sample's TCRbeta library carried unique molecular identifier barcodes. One entry per CDR3 protein, called by TCRdb with MiXCR from the PCR reads. This table holds roughly 400,000 distinct CDR3 sequences, roughly 43% found once. This clonotype was found many times. Its specificity is unknown. The V gene lost 3 bases and the J gene lost 1 base, with 3 bases spanning the gap. This CDR3 comprises 13 residues. Looked up from germline, CDR1 is MDHEN and CDR2 is SYDVKM. The sequences come from PBMCs, collected before TCRalphabeta/CD19-depleted stem cell transplant. The chain couples TRBV28 to TRBJ2-2; D call uncertain. The receptor was isolated from a girl aged 2 to 9 with aplastic anemia, due to receive a stem cell transplant. In nucleotides, the CDR3 is TGTGCCAGCAGTTTTCGGAACACCGGGGAGCTGTTTTTT. It specifies CASSFRNTGELFF.